This section outlines one TCR beta chain sequence together with its context. Its antigen is still unknown. The source of the sample is a study of cytomegalovirus exposure and HLA in healthy donors. Study overall: Earlier work reported 95 million to 130 million unique TCR beta sequences from about 170 million T cells.

Primers included in the PCR were 60 Vbeta and 13 Jbeta primers. Sequencing used immunoSEQ multiplex PCR; TCRdb keeps in-frame clones, though not all of them. Of 170,000 or so clones listed, 80% are singletons. Study results and caveats: Sequencing likely caused a cluster of highly shared sequence variants. In vitro assays verified that three CMV-associated chains recognized CMV antigens specifically. A later analysis linked a missense DCLRE1C variant to TCR beta V- and J-gene trimming.

Trimming at V came to 0 bases and at J to 3 bases, leaving 6 bases not matched to a gene. Germline CDR1 is SGDLS and CDR2 is YYNGEE. CDR3 length: 16 amino acids. The chain employs TRBV9 and TRBJ2-1, with TRBD2 matching 7 bases. The receptor was isolated from a boy younger than 18 in good health and CMV-seronegative. Sequencing was carried out using PBMCs. The CDR3: CASSVASRGVYNEQFF. DNA for the CDR3: TGTGCCAGCAGCGTAGCTTCCCGGGGGGTCTACAATGAGCAGTTCTTC.